These T cell receptor beta chains were read from a single sample in a study of T cell repertoires in cytomegalovirus infection. TCRdb fed the reads into MiXCR, producing one record per CDR3 protein. The sample shows 250,000 to 300,000 distinct CDR3 sequences, roughly an eighth of them seen only once. Sequencing input: PBMCs. Source of these receptors: a human donor in good health (CMV status not recorded). Some clones in this sample may be carry-over from other donors' samples. Each CDR3 is given with its conserved first and last residue. A D gene is named only where the DNA matches it firmly. The size field is filled for only some rows; it gives once, few, many or a size class.

size	D	V	J	DNA	CDR3
many	.	TRBV7-8	TRBJ2-3	TGTGCCAGCAGCCTAGATACAGATACGCAGTATTTT	CASSLDTDTQYF
.	TRBD1	TRBV5-1	TRBJ1-2	TGCGCCAGCAGCGGAGGGACAGGGGGCAGCTATGGCTACACCTTC	CASSGGTGGSYGYTF
many	TRBD1	TRBV6-1	TRBJ2-7	TGTGCCAGCACCCAAGAGGGGGGACAGGCAACCTCCTACGAGCAGTACTTC	CASTQEGGQATSYEQYF
few	.	TRBV6-5	TRBJ2-1	TGTGCCAGCAGTTATCTGCGACAGGCGCAATACAATGAGCAGTTCTTC	CASSYLRQAQYNEQFF
many	.	TRBV7-9	TRBJ2-7	TGTGCCAGCAGCTTAGCGTTCGGGGAGTGGTACTTC	CASSLAFGEWYF
few	TRBD2	TRBV2	TRBJ2-1	TGTGCCAGCAGAAGGCTAGCGGGAGGGTTTGTGAATGAGCAGTTCTTC	CASRRLAGGFVNEQFF
.	TRBD1	TRBV5-1	TRBJ2-1	TGCGCCAGCAGCTTTACAGGGGGATACAATGAGCAGTTCTTC	CASSFTGGYNEQFF
few	.	TRBV29-1	TRBJ2-7	TGCAGCGTTCGAAGACGGATGTCACCCCCCTACGAGCAGTACTTC	CSVRRRMSPPYEQYF
many	.	TRBV7-8	TRBJ1-1	TGTGCCAGCAGCCCTGGGGTCTCTGAAGCTTTCTTT	CASSPGVSEAFF
.	.	TRBV5-1	TRBJ2-1	TGCGCCAGCAGCTTGGTTTTTTCGGGTGGTGGGTACAATGAGCAGTTCTTC	CASSLVFSGGGYNEQFF
many	TRBD1	TRBV2	TRBJ1-2	TGTGCCAGCAGTGACATCGCTGGGACAGGGGCCGCTTCGAGGGGCTACACCTTC	CASSDIAGTGAASRGYTF
many	.	TRBV7-2	TRBJ2-1	TGTGCCAGCAGCCTCTCGCGGGACTACAATGAGCAGTTCTTC	CASSLSRDYNEQFF
many	TRBD2	TRBV7-2	TRBJ2-5	TGTGCCAGCTCCGGGGGGAGCCAAGAGACCCAGTACTTC	CASSGGSQETQYF
many	.	TRBV7-2	TRBJ2-5	TGTGCCAGCAGCTTGAGTCAGGTGACCCAGTACTTC	CASSLSQVTQYF
few	.	TRBV23-1	TRBJ1-1	TGCGCCAGCAGTCACGCAGGGGACACTGAAGCTTTCTTT	CASSHAGDTEAFF
few	TRBD1	TRBV24-1	TRBJ2-5	TGTGCCACCAGTGATTTCGGGACAGGGGATCAAGAGACCCAGTACTTC	CATSDFGTGDQETQYF
.	.	TRBV2	TRBJ2-7	TGTGCCAGCAGTAGGCGAAGGGCCTACGAGCAGTACTTC	CASSRRRAYEQYF
many	.	TRBV5-4	TRBJ1-2	TGTGCCAGCAGCCCGGTGGGGGGTGGCTACACCTTC	CASSPVGGGYTF
few	.	TRBV5-6	TRBJ2-3	TGTGCCGGAACCTCCGGGACACGGAGCACAGATACGCAGTATTTT	CAGTSGTRSTDTQYF